The 20 T cell receptor beta chains below all came from one sample that was sequenced in a study of lung T cells in sarcoidosis with Löfgren's syndrome (dated by TCRdb to about 2017). Reads for this sample came from an Illumina MiSeq. TCRdb cleaned the public reads at Q25 with fastp, built clones with MiXCR and kept in-frame beta chains. Rows with a matching CDR3 protein are joined into one entry that keeps the most common DNA and genes. The sample table records more than 50,000 distinct CDR3 sequences; about 20% of these occur just once. The ten largest make up about 2.3% of the sample. The sequenced sample was CD4+ T cells from PBMCs. These receptors were collected from a human donor with sarcoidosis (Löfgren's syndrome or another form), or a control subject (not recorded which).

This clonotype has at least ten counts. J is TRBJ2-2 and V is TRBV6-2 or TRBV6-3; tentatively, D is TRBD2 (7 bases). The V end lost 3 bases, the J end lost 3 bases, and 14 bases lay between the germline ends. The length of the CDR3 is 16 residues. Germline assignment: CDR1 MNHEY and CDR2 SVGEGT. Here the CDR3 reads CASSYNAGAHTGELFF. CDR3 coding DNA: TGTGCCAGCAGTTATAATGCGGGGGCTCACACCGGGGAGCTGTTTTTT.

This clonotype showed up many times. This chain connects TRBV20-1 to TRBJ2-1; D might be TRBD2 (5 bases). The CDR3 totals 16 residues. The ends were cut back, 1 base at V and 0 bases at J, with 13 bases in the middle. From germline, CDR1 is DFQATT and CDR2 SNEGSKA (reference sequence). CDR3 DNA sequence: TGCAGTGCTAGAGGGAGTAGCGCAAGCTCCTACAATGAGCAGTTCTTC. As protein: CSARGSSASSYNEQFF.

Note on this clonotype: A read error is possible here, since a much larger clone lies one base away. For the CDR3, the DNA is TGCAGTGCTAGACAGTCCACCCTCGAGCAGCACGTC. Encoded protein: CSARQSTLEQHV. This chain connects TRBV20-1 to TRBJ2-7; D call uncertain. Germline V CDR1 and CDR2: DFQATT, SNEGSKA (reference sequence). CDR3 length: 12 amino acids.

This clonotype showed up just a few times. This chain links TRBV5-1 with TRBJ1-1, with D possibly matching TRBD1 (5 bases). The CDR3 loop spans 14 amino acids. Trimming left V 3 bases short and J 2 bases short, with 11 bases between. The germline V gene has CDR1 SGHRS and CDR2 YFSETQ. The CDR3 is CASSWGGSNTEAFF. The CDR3 DNA follows: TGCGCCAGCAGCTGGGGGGGATCTAACACTGAAGCTTTCTTT.

This clonotype was seen at least ten times. This sequence joins TRBV6-1 and TRBJ2-1; 7 bases are a match to TRBD2. Germline trimming cut 3 bases from V and 5 bases from J; bases unmatched to any gene: 7. The germline gives CDR1 MNHNS, CDR2 SASEGT. The CDR3 length is 15 residues. CDR3 sequence (DNA): TGTGCCAGCAGTGATACGGCTAGCGGCCACAATGAGCAGTTCTTC. It is translated as CASSDTASGHNEQFF.

This clonotype was counted ten times or more. The chain couples TRBV6-1 to TRBJ2-1; 8 bases line up with TRBD2. J was trimmed by 0 bases and V by 6 bases; bases with no gene match: 10. The germline V gene has CDR1 MNHNS and CDR2 SASEGT. The CDR3 contains 17 residues. The CDR3 coding sequence is TGTGCCAGCAGGCACGGACTAGCCGAGAGCTCCTACAATGAGCAGTTCTTC. Its translation: CASRHGLAESSYNEQFF.

This rearrangement joins TRBV9 to TRBJ2-1; 10 positions match TRBD2. CDR3 size: 15 residues. The V gene end was trimmed by 0 bases and the J gene end by 9 bases; junction bases not matched to a gene: 6. CDR1 is SGDLS and CDR2 is YYNGEE in the germline V gene. CDR3 nucleotide sequence: TGTGCCAGCAGCGTAGAATCTAGCGGGAGAACTGAGCAGTTCTTC. This translates into CASSVESSGRTEQFF.

Points on this clonotype: One base away lies a much larger clone, so this may be a sequencing read error. V is TRBV6-1 and J is TRBJ2-7; TRBD1 agrees at 8 bases. CDR1 is MNHNS, CDR2 SASEGT, per germline. V lost 5 bases to trimming and J lost 6 bases; unmatched junction nucleotides: 3. The CDR3 spans 12 residues. The CDR3 reads CASSTQGAEQYF. CDR3 sequence (DNA): TGTGCCAGCAGTACCCAGGGGGCCGAGCAGTACTTC.

The chain carries TRBV7-9 and TRBJ2-3; possible D gene TRBD2, 5 bases. The CDR3 consists of 14 residues. Germline loops: CDR1 SEHNR, CDR2 FQNEAQ (reference sequence). V was trimmed by 2 bases and J by 2 bases, leaving 8 bases between them. The CDR3 loop reads CASSLRRYTDTQYF. As DNA, the CDR3 is TGTGCCAGCAGCTTACGGAGGTACACAGATACGCAGTATTTT.

The chain has TRBV20-1 and TRBJ1-1, with a weak D call TRBD1 (5 bases). The CDR3 runs 13 residues. Trimming took 3 bases from V and 1 from J, leaving 9 bases between them. The germline CDR1 and CDR2 sequences are DFQATT and SNEGSKA (reference sequence). The CDR3 spells CSASGRANTEAFF. The CDR3 coding sequence is TGCAGTGCTAGTGGCAGGGCGAACACTGAAGCTTTCTTT.

This chain joins TRBV18 and TRBJ2-1, with a possible D match to TRBD1 (5 bases). V lost 2 bases, J lost 8 bases, and 16 bases lay in between. CDR1 and CDR2 from the germline V gene are KGHSH and LQKENI. This CDR3 is built from 15 residues. CDR3 DNA sequence: TGTGCCAGCTCACCATCCATGGACACTTGGGATGAGCAGTTCTTC. It encodes CASSPSMDTWDEQFF.

This clonotype is categorized as medium-sized. The rearrangement joins TRBV27 to TRBJ2-3, with a possible D match to TRBD2 (5 bases). Between the trimmed V and J ends, which lost 1 base and 0 bases, there was a span of 5 bases. Germline-derived CDR1 and CDR2 are MNHEY and SMNVEV (reference sequence). This CDR3 region has 14 residues. CDR3 sequence (DNA): TGTGCCAGCAGTTTATGGACTAGCACAGATACGCAGTATTTT. Amino acid sequence: CASSLWTSTDTQYF.

The V gene is TRBV7-8, the J gene TRBJ2-1, with 9 bases identical to TRBD1. CDR1 is SGHVS and CDR2 is FQNEAQ in the germline V gene. The trim removed 3 bases at V and 2 bases at J, leaving 2 bases unmatched. The CDR3 has 15 residues. The CDR3 DNA reads as TGTGCCAGCAGCTTGGACAGGGGCGCCTACAATGAGCAGTTCTTC. Encoded protein: CASSLDRGAYNEQFF.

This sequence joins TRBV3-1 and TRBJ1-2; D perhaps matches TRBD1 (6 bases). The CDR3 is 15 residues long. The germline V and J ends were trimmed by 3 bases and 4 bases, with 15 bases remaining between them. From germline, CDR1 is LGHDT and CDR2 YNNKEL (reference sequence). The CDR3 loop is CASSQALWGPYGYTF. The CDR3 DNA is TGTGCCAGCAGCCAGGCTTTATGGGGGCCCTATGGCTACACCTTC.

This chain links TRBV3-1 with TRBJ2-5, with D maybe TRBD2 (6 bases). This CDR3 region has 13 residues. CDR1 is LGHDT, CDR2 YNNKEL, per germline (reference sequence). The V and J ends lost 3 bases and 5 bases respectively, with 10 bases between them. CDR3 sequence (DNA): TGTGCCAGCAGCCATGGGGGACTCGAGACCCAGTACTTC. This gives the protein CASSHGGLETQYF.

V is TRBV29-1 and J is TRBJ2-2; 7 nucleotides agree with TRBD1. Germline V gene sequence: CDR1 SQVTM, CDR2 ANQGSEA. The J segment lost 5 bases and the V segment lost 6 bases, leaving 6 bases of the junction unmatched. This CDR3 contains 13 residues. CDR3 in DNA: TGCAGCGTCGACAGGGCCAGTACCGGGGAGCTGTTTTTT. This sequence encodes CSVDRASTGELFF.

In its sample, this clonotype was seen many times. The chain links TRBV27 to TRBJ2-2; tentatively, D is TRBD2 (5 bases). Germline values: CDR1 MNHEY, CDR2 SMNVEV (reference sequence). CDR3 length equals 14 residues. Deletions cut 3 bases from V and 6 bases from J, with 11 bases between. The CDR3 sequence is CASSFRAGSGELFF. In nucleotides, the CDR3 is TGTGCCAGCAGTTTTCGCGCGGGCTCCGGGGAGCTGTTTTTT.

Comment on this clonotype: A much bigger clone sits one base away, suggesting this may be a read error. This rearrangement joins TRBV7-8 to TRBJ2-7; D perhaps matches TRBD1 (5 bases). V dropped 1 base and J dropped 2 bases, with 6 bases sitting between them. The germline V gene has CDR1 SGHVS and CDR2 FQNEAQ. The CDR3 loop spans 13 amino acids. The CDR3 region has the DNA TGTGCCAGCAGCTTAGTGACAGCCTACGAGCAGTACTTC. Protein product: CASSLVTAYEQYF.

This clonotype showed up just a few times. The chain uses TRBV19 and TRBJ2-7; TRBD1 agrees at 7 bases. The CDR3 covers 13 residues. Germline V CDR1 and CDR2: LNHDA, SQIVND (reference sequence). With 3 bases clipped from V and 6 bases from J, the junction kept 5 bases outside the gene matches. The CDR3 loop reads CASSMDRGREQYF. CDR3 coding DNA: TGTGCCAGTAGTATGGATAGGGGGCGCGAGCAGTACTTC.

This clonotype was picked up many times. This chain uses TRBV5-4 with TRBJ2-2; 14 bases are shared with TRBD2. J gave up 5 bases and V 4 bases, and 1 base lay outside the gene matches. Germline CDR1 reads SGHNT; CDR2 reads YYREEE (reference sequence). The CDR3 spans 15 residues. The CDR3 DNA reads as TGTGCCAGCAGCGGGACTAGCGGGAGAACCGGGGAGCTGTTTTTT. This sequence encodes CASSGTSGRTGELFF. Together with reference TRBV5-4 and TRBJ2-2, the CDR3 gives the full variable domain: ETGVTQSPTHLIKTRGQQVTLRCSSQSGHNTVSWYQQALGQGPQFIFQYYREEENGRGNFPPRFSGLQFPNYSSELNVNALELDDSALYLCASSGTSGRTGELFFGEGSRLTVL.